One sample yielded the 20 T cell receptor beta chains listed below, sequenced in a study of blood T cells in healthy people across ages. Primed by a sample-barcoded 5' primer and a J-beta primer mix, a second PCR proceeded for about 7 to 11 cycles. A single record per CDR3 protein comes from TCRdb applying MiXCR to the 5' RACE reads. Found here are some 860,000 distinct CDR3 sequences, 56% of them singletons; the top ten hold roughly 25%. The sample was blood. These receptors were taken from a man aged 40-50 years in good health.

V is TRBV12-3 or TRBV12-4 and J is TRBJ2-1; 9 bases agree with TRBD2. V shed 6 bases and J 5 bases; nucleotides not matched to a gene: 20. CDR3 length: 19 amino acids. The CDR3 spells CASSPGGRGGPFHNNEQFF. The CDR3 DNA reads TGTGCCAGCAGCCCCGGGGGGCGGGGGGGTCCCTTTCATAACAATGAGCAGTTCTTC.

As regards this clonotype: A clone one base away is much larger, so this may be a read error. The chain recombines TRBV4-2 with TRBJ1-5; 9 nucleotides line up with TRBD1. CDR1 LGHNA and CDR2 YNFKEQ come from the germline V gene. This CDR3 has 16 amino acids. The CDR3 spells CASSQDGQGRNQTQHF. The CDR3 DNA is TGTGCCAGCAGCCAGGATGGACAGGGGCGAAATCAGACCCAGCATTTT.

On this clonotype: A read error may produce the germline difference seen at one junction end. The rearrangement joins TRBV12-3 or TRBV12-4 to TRBJ1-1; D gene ambiguous. The CDR3 is 12 residues long. The CDR3 reads CACSFPGTEAFF. The DNA of the CDR3 is TGTGCCTGCAGTTTCCCTGGGACTGAAGCTTTCTTT.

The J gene is TRBJ2-5, the V gene TRBV27; the D gene could be TRBD1 or TRBD2 (5 bases each). With the DNA end fitting TRBJ2-1 better, the J assignment may be wrong. Germline loops: CDR1 MNHEY, CDR2 SMNVEV (reference sequence). The CDR3 has 16 residues. The CDR3: CASSLEGREYQETQFF. CDR3 DNA sequence: TGTGCCAGCAGTTTAGAGGGCAGGGAGTACCAAGAGACCCAGTTCTTC.

This clonotype was detected a few times. This may come from a read error, since a much larger clone is one base off. The genes are TRBV6-1 and TRBJ2-7; 10 bases line up with TRBD1. The V segment lost 2 bases and the J segment 6 bases; nucleotides outside the gene matches: 10. The CDR3 consists of 16 residues. In germline, CDR1 is MNHNS, CDR2 SASEGT. DNA of the CDR3: TGTGCCAGCAGTGAAATTGTGGGACAGGGGCGGTTCGAGCAGTACTTC. This encodes CASSEIVGQGRFEQYF.

The chain recombines TRBV24-1 with TRBJ1-1; 8 positions match TRBD1. The CDR3 spans 15 residues. Germline V lookup: CDR1 KGHDR, CDR2 SFDVKD. Trimming at V came to 2 bases and at J to 3 bases, leaving 4 bases not matched to a gene. CDR3 protein: CATSDSMTGDTEAFF. The CDR3 nucleotides are TGTGCCACCAGTGATTCGATGACAGGGGACACTGAAGCTTTCTTT.

This rearrangement joins TRBV20-1 to TRBJ1-5; 11 nucleotides match TRBD1. The germline V gene encodes CDR1 DFQATT and CDR2 SNEGSKA (reference sequence). The CDR3 is 16 residues long. The trim removed 5 bases at V and 6 bases at J, leaving 12 bases unmatched. In DNA form, the CDR3 reads TGCAGTGCTGCGGACAGGGGGCGTGGAAGAAGTCAGCCCCAGCATTTT. Protein sequence: CSAADRGRGRSQPQHF.

The J gene is TRBJ2-3, the V gene TRBV7-2; 7 nucleotides agree with TRBD2. The CDR3 contains 16 residues. V lost 0 bases to trimming and J lost 4 bases; unmatched junction nucleotides: 7. From germline, CDR1 is SGHTA and CDR2 FQGNSA. This chain's CDR3 is CASSLAPGGAADTQYF. Here the CDR3 DNA reads TGTGCCAGCAGCTTAGCTCCGGGAGGCGCAGCAGATACGCAGTATTTT.

This chain uses TRBV5-8 with TRBJ2-3, with 7 bases lining up with TRBD2. The CDR3 is 16 residues long. CDR1 is SGHTS, CDR2 YDEGEE, per germline. After removal of 2 bases from V and 4 bases from J, the junction contained 10 bases not matched to a gene. The CDR3 loop is CASSFKAGVSADTQYF. CDR3 in DNA: TGTGCCAGCAGCTTTAAGGCGGGGGTTTCCGCAGATACGCAGTATTTT.

There are a few counts of this clonotype. The genes are TRBV15 and TRBJ2-5; no clear D. Trimming removed 3 bases at V and 5 bases at J, with 10 bases between. The CDR3 sequence is 13 residues long. Germline assignment: CDR1 LNHNV and CDR2 YYDKDF (reference sequence). CDR3 DNA sequence: TGTGCCACCAGCAGGGCCTTAGGGGAGACCCAGTACTTC. Translation: CATSRALGETQYF. The whole variable domain, filled in from reference TRBV15 and TRBJ2-5, reads DAMVIQNPRYQVTQFGKPVTLSCSQTLNHNVMYWYQQKSSQAPKLLFHYYDKDFNNEADTPDNFQSRRPNTSFCFLDIRSPGLGDTAMYLCATSRALGETQYFGPGTRLLVL.

The chain joins TRBV29-1 to TRBJ1-1; no clear D. This CDR3 spans 9 amino acids. Per the germline V gene, CDR1 is SQVTM and CDR2 is ANQGSEA. Between the trimmed V and J ends, which lost 6 bases and 8 bases, there was a span of 7 bases. For the CDR3, the DNA is TGCAGCGTCGACGTAGAAGCTTTCTTT. Translated, it gives CSVDVEAFF. The whole variable domain, remainder taken from reference TRBV29-1 and TRBJ1-1, is SAVISQKPSRDICQRGTSLTIQCQVDSQVTMMFWYRQQPGQSLTLIATANQGSEATYESGFVIDKFPISRPNLTFSTLTVSNMSPEDSSIYLCSVDVEAFFGQGTRLTVV.

V usage is TRBV20-1 and J usage is TRBJ2-3; D assignment may be TRBD1 or TRBD2 (5 bases each). Germline lookup yields CDR1 DFQATT and CDR2 SNEGSKA (reference sequence). The CDR3 runs to 15 residues. The CDR3 DNA sequence: TGCAGGCCCGACCCAGGCCCAATGGGGGCAGATACGCAGTATTTT. It is translated as CRPDPGPMGADTQYF.

This chain links TRBV3-1 with TRBJ2-4, with 8 bases matching TRBD2. The J call may be incorrect, as the DNA end agrees better with TRBJ2-7. CDR3 length equals 15 residues. Germline V gene data show CDR1 as LGHDT and CDR2 as YNNKEL (reference sequence). The CDR3 is CASSQDVGRDSEQYF. In DNA, the CDR3 is TGTGCCAGCAGCCAAGATGTCGGGAGGGACTCCGAGCAGTACTTC.

The chain is built from TRBV5-5 and TRBJ2-5; D is undetermined. The J call may be in error: the DNA end matches TRBJ2-7 better. The V gene's germline CDR1 is SGHKS and CDR2 YYEKEE (reference sequence). This CDR3 spans 13 amino acids. CDR3 in DNA: TGTGCCAGCAGACCTGGGATCTCCTACGAGCAGTACTTC. Translating gives CASRPGISYEQYF.

This clonotype has only a few counts. The chain is built from TRBV27 and TRBJ2-5; 9 bases agree with TRBD2. The DNA matches TRBJ2-7 better at its end, which makes the J call doubtful. The CDR3 length is 18 residues. Looked up from germline, CDR1 is MNHEY and CDR2 is SMNVEV (reference sequence). DNA of the CDR3: TGTGCCAGCAGTTTAACGGCTAGCGGGGTTGGTGTGAACTACGAGCAGTACTTC. Translation: CASSLTASGVGVNYEQYF.

V is TRBV10-3 and J is TRBJ2-5; TRBD2 is a possible D gene (5 bases). CDR3 size: 12 residues. Trimming cost V 10 bases and J 2 bases, with 11 bases left between them. In germline, CDR1 is ENHRY, CDR2 SYGVKD. The CDR3 DNA reads as TGTGCCACATCACTAGGGCAAGAGACCCAGTACTTC. Translating gives CATSLGQETQYF.

The rearrangement links TRBV27 to TRBJ2-2; TRBD1 agrees at 8 bases. The CDR3 spans 16 residues. Per germline, CDR1 MNHEY and CDR2 SMNVEV (reference sequence). V was pared by 10 bases and J by 2 bases, with 12 bases of the junction left unmatched. CDR3: CATRSGTGINTGELFF. The CDR3 DNA sequence: TGTGCCACCCGTTCCGGGACAGGCATAAACACCGGGGAGCTGTTTTTT.

V is TRBV6-5 and J is TRBJ2-1, with D unresolved. V was shortened by 0 bases and J by 6 bases, with 15 bases between the two germline ends. The germline V gene has CDR1 MNHEY and CDR2 SVGAGI. CDR3 size: 16 residues. CDR3: CASSYSFFMLPNEQFF. As DNA, the CDR3 is TGTGCCAGCAGTTACTCGTTTTTTATGTTACCCAATGAGCAGTTCTTC.

The genes are TRBV7-9 and TRBJ2-5; 9 bases are shared with TRBD1. The CDR3 spans 14 residues. Germline values: CDR1 SEHNR, CDR2 FQNEAQ (reference sequence). The junction had 8 bases not matched to a gene; V was cut back by 4 bases and J by 8 bases. The chain's CDR3 is CASSSPGQGATQYF. In nucleotides, the CDR3 is TGTGCCAGCAGCTCTCCGGGACAGGGAGCCACCCAGTACTTC.

V gene TRBV20-1 combines with J gene TRBJ2-5; 10 bases agree with TRBD2. Germline trimming cut 4 bases from V and 11 bases from J; bases unmatched to any gene: 16. Germline lookup yields CDR1 DFQATT and CDR2 SNEGSKA (reference sequence). The CDR3 length is 15 residues. The CDR3 loop is CSANSLAGATNEQYF. CDR3 nucleotide sequence: TGCAGTGCTAACTCGCTAGCGGGGGCCACCAATGAGCAGTACTTC.